This T cell receptor beta chain was recovered during a study of tumor-infiltrating lymphocytes in primary liver carcinoma. In the study overall: Productive TCRbeta read counts per sample ran from roughly 3.6 to 7.5 million and were similar across tissue types. Study results and limitations: Overlap between tumor regions exceeded overlap of tumor with adjacent tissue or blood.

Scientists recovered RNA and DNA together from around 20-30 mg of unsorted bulk tissue. Through surgical resection, the patients' primary liver carcinoma was treated. Per tumor, sampling covered five separate regions. A remark on this clonotype: The antigen remains undetermined. Compared with germline, one end of the junction differs, possibly owing to a read error.

This CDR3 comprises 20 residues. Germline CDR1 is LGHNA and CDR2 is YSLEER. TCR beta cDNA was made from roughly 500 ng total RNA with a constant-region primer. It was through three nested multiplex PCR rounds of slightly modified ARM-PCR that TCR beta libraries arose. Use of TRBV1-TRBV30 forward primers with a C-beta reverse primer characterized the first two PCR rounds, which lasted around 11 cycles each. TCRdb independently ran MiXCR on the multiplex PCR reads; one entry per CDR3 protein. The sample includes 99,000 or so distinct CDR3 sequences, about four fifths of them seen just once. The source material was liver tumor tissue from sampling region 3. The sample's subset: tumor region T3, left-lateral pole. This chain joins TRBV4-3 and TRBJ2-3, with 7 nucleotides matching TRBD2. This TCR was sampled from a man aged 40-55 years with primary liver carcinoma and hepatitis B virus infection. The CDR3 here is CASSQDLPSGTGGRADTQYF. CDR3 coding DNA: TGCGCAAGCAGCCAGGATCTTCCCTCCGGGACTGGCGGGAGAGCAGATACGCAGTATTTT.